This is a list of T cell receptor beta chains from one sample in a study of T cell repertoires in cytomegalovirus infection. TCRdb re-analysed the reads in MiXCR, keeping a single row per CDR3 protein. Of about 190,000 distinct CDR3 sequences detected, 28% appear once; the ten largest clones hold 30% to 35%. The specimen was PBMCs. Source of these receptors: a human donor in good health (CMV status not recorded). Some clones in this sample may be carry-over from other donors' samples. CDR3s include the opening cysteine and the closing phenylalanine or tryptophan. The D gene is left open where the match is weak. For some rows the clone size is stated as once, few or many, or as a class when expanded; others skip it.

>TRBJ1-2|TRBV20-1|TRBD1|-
CSARDLSLDRTF
TGCAGTGCTAGAGATTTAAGTTTGGACAGGACCTTC
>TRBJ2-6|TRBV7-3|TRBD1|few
CASSLLQGARGANVLTF
TGTGCCAGCAGCTTATTACAGGGGGCCCGTGGGGCCAACGTCCTGACTTTC
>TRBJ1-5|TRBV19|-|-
CASSPPGQGRFYPQHF
TGTGCCAGTAGTCCCCCCGGGCAGGGAAGATTCTACCCCCAGCATTTT
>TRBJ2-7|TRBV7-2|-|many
CASASHPPDRTYEQYF
TGTGCCAGCGCCTCCCATCCCCCGGACCGAACCTACGAGCAGTACTTC
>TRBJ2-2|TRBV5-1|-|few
CASSFKGLGNTGELFF
TGCGCCAGCAGCTTCAAAGGCCTAGGAAACACCGGGGAGCTGTTTTTT
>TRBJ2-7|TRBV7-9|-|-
CASSLQDSYEQYF
TGTGCCAGCAGCTTACAGGACAGCTACGAGCAGTACTTC
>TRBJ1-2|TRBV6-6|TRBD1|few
CASSHDRGRLYGYTF
TGTGCCAGCAGTCATGACAGGGGGAGGCTCTATGGCTACACCTTC
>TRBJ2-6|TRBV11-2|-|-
CASRFWGQAPGANVLTF
TGTGCCAGCAGATTTTGGGGGCAGGCCCCGGGGGCCAACGTCCTGACTTTC
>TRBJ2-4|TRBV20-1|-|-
CSAGPLDRAKNIQYF
TGCAGTGCGGGGCCCTTGGATCGAGCCAAAAACATTCAGTACTTC
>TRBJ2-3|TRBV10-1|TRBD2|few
CASRERGPTDTQYF
TGCGCCAGCAGAGAGCGGGGCCCCACAGATACGCAGTATTTT
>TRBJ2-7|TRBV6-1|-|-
CASSEMRDNSYEQYF
TGTGCCAGCAGTGAAATGAGGGACAACTCCTACGAGCAGTACTTC
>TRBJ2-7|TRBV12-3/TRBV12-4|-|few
CASRLGFAYEQYF
TGTGCCAGCAGGCTTGGGTTTGCCTACGAGCAGTACTTC
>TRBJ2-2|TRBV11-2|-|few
CASPARDASNTGELFF
TGTGCCAGCCCTGCCCGGGACGCTTCGAACACCGGGGAGCTGTTTTTT
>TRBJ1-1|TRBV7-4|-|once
CASSPGSSGPEAFF
TGTGCCAGCAGCCCTGGGTCCTCGGGGCCCGAAGCTTTCTTT
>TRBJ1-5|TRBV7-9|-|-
CASSLATPSGNQPQHF
TGTGCCAGCAGCTTAGCGACCCCCAGCGGCAATCAGCCCCAGCATTTT
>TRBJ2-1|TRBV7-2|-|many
CASSSQTGNGQFF
TGTGCCAGCAGCTCACAAACAGGGAACGGGCAGTTCTTC
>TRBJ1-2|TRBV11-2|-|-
CASSPGRAGGYTF
TGTGCCAGCAGCCCGGGAAGGGCTGGGGGCTACACCTTC
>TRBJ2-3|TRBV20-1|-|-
CSAYGAGTDTQYF
TGCAGTGCTTATGGGGCAGGCACAGATACGCAGTATTTT